This T cell receptor (beta chain) was obtained from a study of cytomegalovirus exposure and HLA in healthy donors. V was shortened by 2 bases and J by 3 bases, with 13 bases between the two germline ends. CDR3 size: 15 residues. From germline, CDR1 is MNHNS and CDR2 SASEGT. Worth noting for this clone: Its antigen is not known.

Points from the study as a whole: Associated with HLA alleles at 0.05 false discovery rate in a later analysis were 16,951 TCR beta sequences. Some V segments, TRBV6-2 and TRBV6-3 among them, were indistinguishable and were therefore excluded. A few chains linked to CMV were shown in vitro to be specific for CMV antigens.

It was with 60 Vbeta and 13 Jbeta primers that the PCR ran. Only in-frame clones appear in the TCRdb table, and some are missing; sequencing was by immunoSEQ multiplex PCR. The sample lists 200,000 to 250,000 clones, roughly 80% seen once, with 0.2% to 0.25% in the top ten. The sequence derives from a girl aged 2-10 years in good health and CMV-seronegative. Sequenced sample: PBMCs. This sequence joins TRBV6-1 and TRBJ1-2, with D perhaps TRBD1 (5 bases). CDR3 DNA: TGTGCCAGCAGTGAATTCGGGGGGGAGCACTATGGCTACACCTTC. Protein: CASSEFGGEHYGYTF.